The next 9 T cell receptor beta chains were all read from a single sample in a study of shared clonotypes between healthy human individuals. Naive-designated CD8 cells lacked CD45RO, were positively enriched for CCR7, and omitted terminally differentiated effector memory CD45RA+ cells. Some clones are missing from TCRdb's copy, which holds only in-frame ones; the method was immunoSEQ multiplex PCR. The sample includes just over 2,000,000 clones, approximately 95% of them seen just once. Sequenced: naive CD8+ T cells sorted from blood. These receptors came from a man between 18 and 35 years old in good health.

The count of this clone is one. V is TRBV15 and J is TRBJ1-1; D is unclear. Germline V CDR1 and CDR2: LNHNV, YYDKDF (reference sequence). Trimming removed 4 bases at V and 1 base at J, with 10 bases between. The CDR3 loop spans 14 amino acids. The CDR3 region has the DNA TGTGCCACCAGCACGGGCCCCCCGAACACTGAAGCTTTCTTT. It yields the protein CATSTGPPNTEAFF. Complete variable domain (other parts from reference TRBV15 and TRBJ1-1): DAMVIQNPRYQVTQFGKPVTLSCSQTLNHNVMYWYQQKSSQAPKLLFHYYDKDFNNEADTPDNFQSRRPNTSFCFLDIRSPGLGDTAMYLCATSTGPPNTEAFFGQGTRLTVV.

This clone was seen a few times. CDR3 bases: TGTGCCAGCAGCCCCCCGGCGGGAGGGAGTGGCGACGAGCAGTACTTC. This translates into CASSPPAGGSGDEQYF. The chain couples TRBV6-6 to TRBJ2-7, with 9 nucleotides matching TRBD2. The germline CDR1 and CDR2 sequences are MNHNY and SVGAGI (reference sequence). The CDR3 is made up of 16 amino acids. Unmatched junction bases numbered 14, after V lost 6 bases and J lost 5 bases.

The CDR3 coding sequence is TGTGCCAGCAGCTTAGATGGGGACGGGAGGGTATCCTACGAGCAGTACTTC. Protein sequence: CASSLDGDGRVSYEQYF. This chain links TRBV7-8 with TRBJ2-7; 8 nucleotides align to TRBD2. The junction had 9 bases not matched to a gene; V was cut back by 1 base and J by 1 base. Germline CDR1 reads SGHVS; CDR2 reads FQNEAQ. The CDR3 spans 17 residues.

This clone was counted a few times. Distinct nucleotide sequences in the sample also encode this CDR3. V usage is TRBV30 and J usage is TRBJ1-1; D is ambiguous. This CDR3 comprises 11 residues. Germline-derived CDR1 and CDR2 are GTSNPN and SVGIG (reference sequence). Trimming left V 0 bases short and J 2 bases short, with 1 base between. CDR3: CAWSVNTEAFF. CDR3 coding DNA: TGTGCCTGGAGTGTAAACACTGAAGCTTTCTTT. Together with reference TRBV30 and TRBJ1-1, the CDR3 gives the full variable domain: SQTIHQWPATLVQPVGSPLSLECTVEGTSNPNLYWYRQAAGRGLQLLFYSVGIGQISSEVPQNLSASRPQDRQFILSSKKLLLSDSGFYLCAWSVNTEAFFGQGTRLTVV.

This clone was observed once. The chain links TRBV10-3 to TRBJ2-7, with D possibly being TRBD1 (6 bases). This CDR3 is 15 amino acids long. Germline loops: CDR1 ENHRY, CDR2 SYGVKD. With 2 bases removed from V and 1 base from J, the gap between germline ends came to 12 bases. The CDR3 nucleotides are TGTGCCATCAGTGAGCCGGGACACGGATCCTACGAGCAGTACTTC. This codes for CAISEPGHGSYEQYF.

The chain couples TRBV11-2 to TRBJ2-1, with D perhaps being TRBD1 or TRBD2 (6 bases each). The V and J ends lost 1 base and 7 bases respectively, with 11 bases between them. This CDR3 has 14 residues. Germline-derived CDR1 and CDR2 are SGHAT and FQNNGV. The DNA for the CDR3 is TGTGCCAGCAGCTTAGCGGGGGCAGCGAATGAGCAGTTCTTC. Protein product: CASSLAGAANEQFF.

V is TRBV7-6 and J is TRBJ1-2; 10 bases agree with TRBD1. The CDR3 spans 14 residues. The V and J ends lost 5 bases and 7 bases, in that order; junction bases with no gene match: 7. Germline V gene sequence: CDR1 SGHVS, CDR2 FNYEAQ. CDR3 amino acids: CASSNPWTGGGYTF. CDR3 in DNA: TGTGCCAGCAGCAACCCGTGGACAGGGGGTGGCTACACCTTC.

The V and J genes are TRBV6-1 and TRBJ2-4; 7 bases agree with TRBD2. V shed 3 bases, J shed 1 base, and the junction held 6 bases outside the gene matches. The CDR3 runs to 16 residues. Germline V gives CDR1 MNHNS, CDR2 SASEGT. Written as DNA, the CDR3 is TGTGCCAGCAGTGACTTGGGGGAGGGTGCCAAAAACATTCAGTACTTC. This encodes CASSDLGEGAKNIQYF.

This rearrangement joins TRBV10-3 to TRBJ1-2; 9 positions match TRBD1. The V and J ends lost 2 bases and 8 bases, in that order; junction bases with no gene match: 6. This CDR3 is 14 amino acids long. Germline V CDR1 and CDR2: ENHRY, SYGVKD. The CDR3 reads CAISEPGTGNGYTF. The CDR3 bases are TGTGCCATCAGTGAGCCTGGGACAGGGAACGGCTACACCTTC.